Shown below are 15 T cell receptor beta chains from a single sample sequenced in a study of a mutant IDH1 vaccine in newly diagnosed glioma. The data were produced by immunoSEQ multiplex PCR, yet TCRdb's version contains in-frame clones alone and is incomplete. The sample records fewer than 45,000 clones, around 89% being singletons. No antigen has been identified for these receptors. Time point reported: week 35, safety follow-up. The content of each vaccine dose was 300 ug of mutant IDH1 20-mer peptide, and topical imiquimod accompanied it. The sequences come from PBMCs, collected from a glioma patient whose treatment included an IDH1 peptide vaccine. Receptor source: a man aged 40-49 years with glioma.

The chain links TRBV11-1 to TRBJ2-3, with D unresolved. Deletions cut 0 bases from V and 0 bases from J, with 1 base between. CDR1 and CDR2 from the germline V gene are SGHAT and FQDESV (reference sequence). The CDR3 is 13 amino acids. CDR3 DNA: TGTGCCAGCAGCTTAGCCAGCACAGATACGCAGTATTTT. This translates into CASSLASTDTQYF.

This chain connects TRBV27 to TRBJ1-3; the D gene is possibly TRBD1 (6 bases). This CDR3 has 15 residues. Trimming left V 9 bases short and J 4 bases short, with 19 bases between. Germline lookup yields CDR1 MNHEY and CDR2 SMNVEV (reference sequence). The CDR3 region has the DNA TGTGCCAGTTGTCCGAGGGGGGGCCTCGGAAACACCATATATTTT. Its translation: CASCPRGGLGNTIYF.

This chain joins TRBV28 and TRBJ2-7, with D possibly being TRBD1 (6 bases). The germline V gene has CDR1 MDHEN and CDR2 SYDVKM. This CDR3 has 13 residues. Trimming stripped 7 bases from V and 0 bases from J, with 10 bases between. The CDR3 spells CASKDSNSYEQYV. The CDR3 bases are TGTGCCAGCAAGGACAGTAACTCCTACGAGCAGTACGTC.

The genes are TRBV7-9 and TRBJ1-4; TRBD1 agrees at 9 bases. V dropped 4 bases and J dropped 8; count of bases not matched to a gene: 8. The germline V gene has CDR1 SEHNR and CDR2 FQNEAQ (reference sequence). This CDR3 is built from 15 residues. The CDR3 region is CASSSGQGFGEKLFF. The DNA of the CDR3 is TGTGCCAGCAGCTCAGGACAGGGGTTCGGCGAAAAACTGTTTTTT.

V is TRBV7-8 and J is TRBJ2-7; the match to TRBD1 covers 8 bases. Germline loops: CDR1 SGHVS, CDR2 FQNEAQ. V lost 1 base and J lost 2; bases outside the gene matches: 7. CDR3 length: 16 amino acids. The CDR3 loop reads CASSLDGTGGPYEQYV. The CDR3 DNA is TGTGCCAGCAGCTTAGATGGGACAGGTGGGCCCTACGAGCAGTACGTC.

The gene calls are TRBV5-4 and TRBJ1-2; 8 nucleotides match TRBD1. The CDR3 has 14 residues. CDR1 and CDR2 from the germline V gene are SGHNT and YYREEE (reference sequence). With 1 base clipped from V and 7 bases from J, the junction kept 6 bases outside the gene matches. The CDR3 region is CASSLFQGAVGYTF. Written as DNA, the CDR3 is TGTGCCAGCAGCTTGTTTCAGGGGGCGGTTGGCTACACCTTC. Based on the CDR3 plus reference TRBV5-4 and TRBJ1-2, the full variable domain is ETGVTQSPTHLIKTRGQQVTLRCSSQSGHNTVSWYQQALGQGPQFIFQYYREEENGRGNFPPRFSGLQFPNYSSELNVNALELDDSALYLCASSLFQGAVGYTFGSGTRLTVV.

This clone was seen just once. CDR3 amino acids: CASSPTMYEQYF. In DNA, the CDR3 is TGTGCCAGCTCACCTACAATGTACGAGCAGTACTTC. The chain is built from TRBV18 and TRBJ2-7; D is unclear. Germline CDR1 KGHSH, CDR2 LQKENI. Trimming removed 3 bases from V and 4 bases from J, with 7 bases in between. The CDR3 totals 12 residues.

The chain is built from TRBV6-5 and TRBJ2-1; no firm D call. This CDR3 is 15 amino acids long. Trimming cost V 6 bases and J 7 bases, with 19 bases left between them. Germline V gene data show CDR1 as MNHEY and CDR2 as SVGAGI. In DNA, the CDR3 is TGTGCCAGCAGCCTACGGGCTAGAAAAGAGAATGAGCAGTTCTTC. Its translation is CASSLRARKENEQFF.

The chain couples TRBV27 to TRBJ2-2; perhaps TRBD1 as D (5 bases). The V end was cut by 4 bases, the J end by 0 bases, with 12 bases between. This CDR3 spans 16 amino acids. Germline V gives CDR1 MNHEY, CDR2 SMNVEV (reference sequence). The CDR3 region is CASSSTATTNTGELFF. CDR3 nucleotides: TGTGCCAGCAGTTCGACAGCTACGACGAACACCGGGGAGCTGTTTTTT.

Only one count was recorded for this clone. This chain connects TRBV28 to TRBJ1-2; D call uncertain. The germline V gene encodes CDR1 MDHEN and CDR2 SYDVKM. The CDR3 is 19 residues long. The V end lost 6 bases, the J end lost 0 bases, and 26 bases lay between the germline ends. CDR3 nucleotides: TGTGCCAGCAGCCCTATCGGATCAGGACGGGCAAGAACTAACTATGGCTACACCTTC. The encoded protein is CASSPIGSGRARTNYGYTF.

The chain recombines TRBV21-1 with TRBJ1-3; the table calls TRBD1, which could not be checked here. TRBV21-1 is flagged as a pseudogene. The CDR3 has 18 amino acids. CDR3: CASSKTRQHRRSGNTIYF. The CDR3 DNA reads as TGTGCCAGCAGCAAGACGCGACAGCATAGAAGATCTGGAAACACCATATATTTT.

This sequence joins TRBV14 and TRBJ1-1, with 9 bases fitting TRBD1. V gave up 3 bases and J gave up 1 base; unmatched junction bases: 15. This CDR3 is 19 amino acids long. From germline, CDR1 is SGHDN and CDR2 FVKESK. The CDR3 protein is CASSQGTPGWDRANTEAFF. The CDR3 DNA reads TGTGCCAGCAGCCAGGGTACACCCGGTTGGGACAGGGCGAACACTGAAGCTTTCTTT.

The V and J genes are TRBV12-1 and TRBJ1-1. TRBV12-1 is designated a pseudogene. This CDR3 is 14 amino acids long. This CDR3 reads CASIRNRAGTEAFF. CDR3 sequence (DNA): TGTGCCAGCATCAGAAACCGGGCGGGCACTGAAGCTTTCTTT.

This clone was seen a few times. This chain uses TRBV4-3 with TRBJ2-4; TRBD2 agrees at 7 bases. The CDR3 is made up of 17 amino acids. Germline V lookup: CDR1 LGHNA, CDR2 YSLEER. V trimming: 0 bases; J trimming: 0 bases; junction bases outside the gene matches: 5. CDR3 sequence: CASSQDVIAGAKNIQYF. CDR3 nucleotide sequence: TGCGCCAGCAGCCAAGATGTAATAGCGGGAGCCAAAAACATTCAGTACTTC.

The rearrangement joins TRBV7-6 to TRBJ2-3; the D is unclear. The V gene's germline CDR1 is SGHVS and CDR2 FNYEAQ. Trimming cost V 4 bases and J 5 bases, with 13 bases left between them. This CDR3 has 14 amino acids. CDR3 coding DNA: TGTGCCAGCAGCTCACCCTCTAGGGTAGATACGCAGTATTTT. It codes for CASSSPSRVDTQYF.